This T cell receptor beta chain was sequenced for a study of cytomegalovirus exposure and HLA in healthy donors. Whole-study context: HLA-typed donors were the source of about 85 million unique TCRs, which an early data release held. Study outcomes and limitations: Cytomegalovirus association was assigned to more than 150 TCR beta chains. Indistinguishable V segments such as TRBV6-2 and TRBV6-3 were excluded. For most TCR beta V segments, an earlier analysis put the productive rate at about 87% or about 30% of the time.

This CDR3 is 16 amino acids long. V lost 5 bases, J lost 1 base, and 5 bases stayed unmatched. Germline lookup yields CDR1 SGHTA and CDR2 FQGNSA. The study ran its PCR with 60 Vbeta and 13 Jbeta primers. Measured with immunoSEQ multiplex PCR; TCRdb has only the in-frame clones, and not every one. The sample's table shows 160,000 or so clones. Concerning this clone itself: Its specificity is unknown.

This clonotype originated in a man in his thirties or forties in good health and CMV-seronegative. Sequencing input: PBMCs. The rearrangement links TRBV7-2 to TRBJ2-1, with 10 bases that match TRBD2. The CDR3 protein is CASSRDSGGSYNEQFF. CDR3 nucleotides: TGTGCCAGCAGCCGAGATAGCGGGGGGTCCTACAATGAGCAGTTCTTC.